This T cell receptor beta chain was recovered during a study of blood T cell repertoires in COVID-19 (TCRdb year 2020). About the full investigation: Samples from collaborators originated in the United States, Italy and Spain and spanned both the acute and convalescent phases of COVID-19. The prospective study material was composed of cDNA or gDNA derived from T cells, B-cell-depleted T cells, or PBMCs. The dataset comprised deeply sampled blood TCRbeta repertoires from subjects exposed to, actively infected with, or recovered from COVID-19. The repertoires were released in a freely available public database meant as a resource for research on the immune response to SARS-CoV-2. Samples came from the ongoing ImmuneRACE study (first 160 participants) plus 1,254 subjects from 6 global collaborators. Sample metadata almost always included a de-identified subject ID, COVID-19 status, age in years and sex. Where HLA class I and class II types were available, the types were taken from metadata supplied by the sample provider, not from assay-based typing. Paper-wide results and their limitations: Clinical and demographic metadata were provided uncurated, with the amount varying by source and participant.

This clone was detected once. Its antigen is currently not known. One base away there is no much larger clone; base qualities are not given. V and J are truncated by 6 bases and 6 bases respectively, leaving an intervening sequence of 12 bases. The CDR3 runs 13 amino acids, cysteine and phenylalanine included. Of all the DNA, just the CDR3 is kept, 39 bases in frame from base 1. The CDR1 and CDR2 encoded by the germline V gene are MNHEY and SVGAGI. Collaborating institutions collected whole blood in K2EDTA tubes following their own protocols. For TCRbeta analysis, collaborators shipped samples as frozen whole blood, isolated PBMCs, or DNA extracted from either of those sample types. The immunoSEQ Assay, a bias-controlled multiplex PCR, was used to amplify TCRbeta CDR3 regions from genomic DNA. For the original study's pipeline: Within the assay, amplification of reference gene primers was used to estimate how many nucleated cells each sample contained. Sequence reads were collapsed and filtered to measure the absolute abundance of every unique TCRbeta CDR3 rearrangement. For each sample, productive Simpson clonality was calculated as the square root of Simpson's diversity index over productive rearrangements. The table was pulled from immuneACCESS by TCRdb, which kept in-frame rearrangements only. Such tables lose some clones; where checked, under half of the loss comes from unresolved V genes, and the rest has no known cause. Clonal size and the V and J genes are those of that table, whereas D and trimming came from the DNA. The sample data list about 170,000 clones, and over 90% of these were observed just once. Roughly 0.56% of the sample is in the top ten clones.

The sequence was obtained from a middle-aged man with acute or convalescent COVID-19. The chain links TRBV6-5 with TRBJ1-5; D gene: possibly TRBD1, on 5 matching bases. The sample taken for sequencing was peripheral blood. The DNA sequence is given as TGTGCCAGCAGGAAAGGACAAACTCAGCCCCAGCATTTT. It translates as CASRKGQTQPQHF.